This paragraph reports one TCR beta chain. Antigen: not known. UMIs and a universal primer site were added when TCR cDNA was made by 5'RACE template switching. Using its own MiXCR run on the 5' RACE reads, TCRdb lists one record per CDR3 protein. The sample lists approximately 510,000 distinct CDR3 sequences; just over 20% were seen once. These data are taken from a study of T cells after yellow fever vaccination. Study conclusions and caveats: In FACS-sorted repertoires, abundant clonotypes from the bulk population could appear as contaminants. Post-booster reappearance was seen for most primary-vaccination clones (around 96% CD4, around 89% CD8).

This clonotype was sampled from a young man who received the YFV17D yellow fever vaccine. The source was PBMCs, collected less than 25 days after the first yellow fever vaccination.

The CDR3 protein is CASSDWGTEQFF. The CDR3, as DNA: TGTGCCAGCAGTGACTGGGGGACAGAGCAGTTCTTC. V is TRBV6-4 and J is TRBJ2-1, with a tentative D call TRBD1 (6 bases). V lost 1 base to trimming and J lost 10 bases, with 8 bases between them. Germline V gene sequence: CDR1 MRHNA, CDR2 SNTAGT. The length of the CDR3 is 12 residues.